Listed here is a single TCR beta chain. Its antigen is as yet unknown. This sample was taken from a study of cytomegalovirus exposure and HLA in healthy donors. Overall study findings and caveats: Another analysis was done later, and it associated 16,951 TCR beta sequences with HLA alleles at 0.05 false discovery rate. Reportedly, a later analysis found an Asian-associated ancestry cluster had fewer N-insertions than the roughly 630-donor mean. Accurate HLA-A and HLA-B prediction from TCR beta sequences was reported for most subjects.

At collection, donors were nominally healthy, but unrecorded immune exposures were probable. The PCR contained 60 Vbeta and 13 Jbeta primers. Profiling relied on immunoSEQ multiplex PCR, and the TCRdb table lists in-frame clones only, not all of them. The sample lists roughly 250,000 clones, 84% seen once, with roughly 2% in the top ten. The sequence derives from a woman aged 40 to 50 in good health and CMV-seropositive. The sequenced material came from PBMCs.

CDR3 nucleotide sequence: TGTGCCAGCAGCGATCAGGGTTTCGAGCAGTACTTC. It specifies CASSDQGFEQYF. The chain combines TRBV7-9 with TRBJ2-7; perhaps TRBD1 as D (5 bases). Trimming cost V 5 bases and J 6 bases, with 11 bases left between them. The CDR3 is 12 residues long. CDR1 SEHNR and CDR2 FQNEAQ come from the germline V gene (reference sequence).